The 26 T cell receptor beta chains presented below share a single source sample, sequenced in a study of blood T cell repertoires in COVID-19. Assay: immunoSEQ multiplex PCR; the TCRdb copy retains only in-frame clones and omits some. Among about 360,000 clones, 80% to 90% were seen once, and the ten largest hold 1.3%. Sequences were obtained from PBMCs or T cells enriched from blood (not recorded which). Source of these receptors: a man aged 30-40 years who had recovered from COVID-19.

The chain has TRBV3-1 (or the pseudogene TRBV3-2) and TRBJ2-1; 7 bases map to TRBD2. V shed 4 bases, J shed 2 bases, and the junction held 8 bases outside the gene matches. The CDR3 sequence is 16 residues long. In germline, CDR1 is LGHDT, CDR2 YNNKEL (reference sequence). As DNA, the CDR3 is TGTGCCAGCAGCCGTAGCTGGGGGGGGACCTACAATGAGCAGTTCTTC. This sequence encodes CASSRSWGGTYNEQFF.

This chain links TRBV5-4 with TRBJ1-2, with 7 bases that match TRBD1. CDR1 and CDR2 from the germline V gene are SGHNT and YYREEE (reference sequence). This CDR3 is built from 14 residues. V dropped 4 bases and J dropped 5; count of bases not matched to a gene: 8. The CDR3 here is CASSPRQGPYGYTF. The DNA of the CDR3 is TGTGCCAGCAGCCCACGACAGGGCCCTTATGGCTACACCTTC. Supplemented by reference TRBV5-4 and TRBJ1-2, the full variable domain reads ETGVTQSPTHLIKTRGQQVTLRCSSQSGHNTVSWYQQALGQGPQFIFQYYREEENGRGNFPPRFSGLQFPNYSSELNVNALELDDSALYLCASSPRQGPYGYTFGSGTRLTVV.

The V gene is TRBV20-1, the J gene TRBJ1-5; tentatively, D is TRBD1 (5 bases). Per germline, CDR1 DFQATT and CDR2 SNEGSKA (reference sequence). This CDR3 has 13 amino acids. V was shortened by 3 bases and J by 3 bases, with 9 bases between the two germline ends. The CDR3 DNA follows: TGCAGTGCTAGTAGGGGAATCAATCAGCCCCAGCATTTT. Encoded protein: CSASRGINQPQHF.

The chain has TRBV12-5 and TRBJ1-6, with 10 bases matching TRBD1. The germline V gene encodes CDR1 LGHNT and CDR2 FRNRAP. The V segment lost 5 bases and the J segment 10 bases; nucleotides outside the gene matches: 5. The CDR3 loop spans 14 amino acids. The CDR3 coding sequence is TGTGCTAGTGGTGTAGGGACAGGGGCATCACCCCTCCACTTT. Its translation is CASGVGTGASPLHF.

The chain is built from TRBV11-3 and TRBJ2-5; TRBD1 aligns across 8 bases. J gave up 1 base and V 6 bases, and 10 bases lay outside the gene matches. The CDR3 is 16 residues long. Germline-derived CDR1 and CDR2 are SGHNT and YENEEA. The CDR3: CASSYTSRGPQETQYF. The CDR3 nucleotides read TGTGCCAGCAGTTATACGTCCAGGGGGCCCCAAGAGACCCAGTACTTC.

CDR3 DNA: TGTGCCAGCAGTTTGACAGTCGGCAATTCACCCCTCCACTTT. Translation gives CASSLTVGNSPLHF. V and J are TRBV6-5 and TRBJ1-6; D is perhaps TRBD1 (5 bases). This CDR3 comprises 14 residues. Trimming took off 4 bases at V and 7 bases at J, with 11 bases between the two ends. Germline loops: CDR1 MNHEY, CDR2 SVGAGI.

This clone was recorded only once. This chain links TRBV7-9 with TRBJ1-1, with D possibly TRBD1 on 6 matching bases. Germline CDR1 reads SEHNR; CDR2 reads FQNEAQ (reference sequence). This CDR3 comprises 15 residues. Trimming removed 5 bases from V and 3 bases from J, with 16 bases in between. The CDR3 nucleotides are TGTGCCAGCAGCCGTACCGGGACAACATACACTGAAGCTTTCTTT. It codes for CASSRTGTTYTEAFF.

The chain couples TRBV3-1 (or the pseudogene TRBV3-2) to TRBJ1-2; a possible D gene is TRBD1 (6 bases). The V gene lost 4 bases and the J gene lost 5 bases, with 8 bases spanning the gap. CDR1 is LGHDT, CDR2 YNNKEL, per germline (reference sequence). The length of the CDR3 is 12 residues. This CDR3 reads CASSPGDYGYTF. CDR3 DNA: TGTGCCAGCAGCCCAGGGGATTATGGCTACACCTTC.

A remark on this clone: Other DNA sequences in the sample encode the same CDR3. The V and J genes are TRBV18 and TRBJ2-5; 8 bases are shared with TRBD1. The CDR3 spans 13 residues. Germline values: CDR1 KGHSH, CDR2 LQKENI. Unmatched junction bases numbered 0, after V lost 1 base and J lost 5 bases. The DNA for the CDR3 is TGTGCCAGCTCACCACGACAGGGGGAGACCCAGTACTTC. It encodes CASSPRQGETQYF.

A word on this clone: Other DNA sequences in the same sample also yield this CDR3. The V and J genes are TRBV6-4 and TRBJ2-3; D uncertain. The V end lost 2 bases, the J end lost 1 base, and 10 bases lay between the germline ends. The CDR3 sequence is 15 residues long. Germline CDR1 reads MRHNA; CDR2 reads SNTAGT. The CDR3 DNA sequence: TGTGCCAGCAGTGACAAAGCTGATGGCACAGATACGCAGTATTTT. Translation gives CASSDKADGTDTQYF.

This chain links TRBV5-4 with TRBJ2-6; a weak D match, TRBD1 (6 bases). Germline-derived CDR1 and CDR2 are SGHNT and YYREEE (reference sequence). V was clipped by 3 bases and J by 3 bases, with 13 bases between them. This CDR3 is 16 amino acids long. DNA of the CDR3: TGTGCCAGCAGCTCACAGGGAACCTTTGGGGCCAACGTCCTGACTTTC. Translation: CASSSQGTFGANVLTF.

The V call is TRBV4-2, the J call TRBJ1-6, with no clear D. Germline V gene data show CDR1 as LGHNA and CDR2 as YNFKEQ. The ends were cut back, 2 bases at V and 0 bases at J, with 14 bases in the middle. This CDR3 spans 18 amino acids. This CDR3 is CASSQSEGQSSYNSPLHF. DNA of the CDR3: TGTGCCAGCAGCCAATCGGAGGGCCAGAGCTCCTATAATTCACCCCTCCACTTT.

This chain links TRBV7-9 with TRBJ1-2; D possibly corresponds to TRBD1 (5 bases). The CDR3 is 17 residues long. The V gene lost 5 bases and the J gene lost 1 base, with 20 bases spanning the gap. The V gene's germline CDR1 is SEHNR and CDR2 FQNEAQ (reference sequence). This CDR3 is CASSPILGLKDNYGYTF. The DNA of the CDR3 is TGTGCCAGCAGCCCTATATTGGGACTAAAGGATAACTATGGCTACACCTTC. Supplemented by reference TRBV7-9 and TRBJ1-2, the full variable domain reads DTGVSQNPRHKITKRGQNVTFRCDPISEHNRLYWYRQTLGQGPEFLTYFQNEAQLEKSRLLSDRFSAERPKGSFSTLEIQRTEQGDSAMYLCASSPILGLKDNYGYTFGSGTRLTVV.

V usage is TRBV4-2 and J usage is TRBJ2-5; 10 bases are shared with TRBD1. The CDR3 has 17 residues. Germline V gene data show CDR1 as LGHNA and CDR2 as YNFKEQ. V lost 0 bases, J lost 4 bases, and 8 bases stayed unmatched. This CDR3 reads CASSQDKWTGGRETQYF. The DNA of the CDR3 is TGTGCCAGCAGCCAAGATAAGTGGACAGGGGGGCGAGAGACCCAGTACTTC.

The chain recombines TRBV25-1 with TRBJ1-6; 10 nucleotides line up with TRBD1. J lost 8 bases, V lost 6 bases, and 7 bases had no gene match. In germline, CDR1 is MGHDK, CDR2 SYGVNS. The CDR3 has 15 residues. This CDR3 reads CASREVGQGYSPLHF. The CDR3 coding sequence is TGTGCCAGCAGAGAAGTGGGACAGGGGTATTCACCCCTCCACTTT.

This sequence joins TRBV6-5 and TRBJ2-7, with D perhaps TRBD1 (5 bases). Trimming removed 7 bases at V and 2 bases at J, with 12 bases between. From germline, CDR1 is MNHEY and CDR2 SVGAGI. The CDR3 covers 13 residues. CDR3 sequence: CASTSPDTYEQYF. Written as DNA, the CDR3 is TGTGCCAGCACCTCCCCGGACACCTACGAGCAGTACTTC.

The CDR3: CASSFRGITEAFF. The CDR3 DNA sequence: TGTGCCAGCAGCTTTCGGGGTATCACTGAAGCTTTCTTT. The gene calls are TRBV7-2 and TRBJ1-1; no clear D gene. Germline V CDR1 and CDR2: SGHTA, FQGNSA. This CDR3 is built from 13 residues. V dropped 3 bases and J dropped 4 bases, with 9 bases sitting between them. Looking up the rest from reference TRBV7-2 and TRBJ1-1 gives the full variable domain: GAGVSQSPSNKVTEKGKDVELRCDPISGHTALYWYRQSLGQGLEFLIYFQGNSAPDKSGLPSDRFSAERTGGSVSTLTIQRTQQEDSAVYLCASSFRGITEAFFGQGTRLTVV.

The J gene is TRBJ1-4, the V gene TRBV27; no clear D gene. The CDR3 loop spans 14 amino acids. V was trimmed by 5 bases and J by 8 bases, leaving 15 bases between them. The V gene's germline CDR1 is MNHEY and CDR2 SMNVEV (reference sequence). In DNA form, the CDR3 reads TGTGCCAGCAGTCCCCACGAGACGAGGGAAAAACTGTTTTTT. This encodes CASSPHETREKLFF.

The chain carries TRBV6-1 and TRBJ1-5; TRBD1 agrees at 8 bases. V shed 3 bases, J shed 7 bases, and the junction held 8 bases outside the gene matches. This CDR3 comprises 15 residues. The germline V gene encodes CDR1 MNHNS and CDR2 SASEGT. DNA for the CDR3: TGTGCCAGCAGTGAGGCGACAGGGGCATCCCAGCCCCAGCATTTT. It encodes CASSEATGASQPQHF.

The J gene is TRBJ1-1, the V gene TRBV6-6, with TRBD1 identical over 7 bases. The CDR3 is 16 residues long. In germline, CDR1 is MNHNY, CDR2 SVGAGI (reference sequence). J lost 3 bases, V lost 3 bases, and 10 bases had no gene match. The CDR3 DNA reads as TGTGCCAGCAGTTATTCACAGGGGTTTGGCGACACTGAAGCTTTCTTT. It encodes CASSYSQGFGDTEAFF.

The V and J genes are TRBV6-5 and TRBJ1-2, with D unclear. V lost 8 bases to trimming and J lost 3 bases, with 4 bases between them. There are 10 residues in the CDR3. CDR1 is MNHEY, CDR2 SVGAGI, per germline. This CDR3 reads CASSDYGYTF. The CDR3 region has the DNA TGTGCCAGCTCCGACTATGGCTACACCTTC.

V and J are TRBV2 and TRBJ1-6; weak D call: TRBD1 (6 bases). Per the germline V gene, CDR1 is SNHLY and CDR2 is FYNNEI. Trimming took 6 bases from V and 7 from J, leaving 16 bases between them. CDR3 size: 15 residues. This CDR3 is CASSPGQLGNSPLHF. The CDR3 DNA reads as TGTGCCAGCAGCCCTGGACAGCTGGGAAATTCACCCCTCCACTTT. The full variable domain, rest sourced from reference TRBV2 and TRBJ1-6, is EPEVTQTPSHQVTQMGQEVILRCVPISNHLYFYWYRQILGQKVEFLVSFYNNEISEKSEIFDDQFSVERPDGSNFTLKIRSTKLEDSAMYFCASSPGQLGNSPLHFGNGTRLTVT.

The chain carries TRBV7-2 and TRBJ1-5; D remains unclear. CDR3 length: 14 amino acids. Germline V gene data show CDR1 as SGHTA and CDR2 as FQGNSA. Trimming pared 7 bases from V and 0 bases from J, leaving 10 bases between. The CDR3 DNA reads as TGTGCCAGCAAGGGAGTTAATAGCAATCAGCCCCAGCATTTT. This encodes CASKGVNSNQPQHF.

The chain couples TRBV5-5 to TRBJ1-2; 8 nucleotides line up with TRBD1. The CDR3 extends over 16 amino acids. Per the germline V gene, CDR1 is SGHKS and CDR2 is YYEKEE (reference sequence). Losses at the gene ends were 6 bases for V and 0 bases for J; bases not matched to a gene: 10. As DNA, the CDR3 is TGTGCCAGCACCAGACAGGGGCCTTTAACTAACTATGGCTACACCTTC. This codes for CASTRQGPLTNYGYTF.

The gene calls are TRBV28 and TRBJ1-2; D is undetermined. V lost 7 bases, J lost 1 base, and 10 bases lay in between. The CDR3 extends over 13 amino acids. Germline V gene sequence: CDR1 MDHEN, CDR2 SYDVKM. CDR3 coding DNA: TGTGCCAGCAAAAGTACCGGTAACTATGGCTACACCTTC. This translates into CASKSTGNYGYTF.

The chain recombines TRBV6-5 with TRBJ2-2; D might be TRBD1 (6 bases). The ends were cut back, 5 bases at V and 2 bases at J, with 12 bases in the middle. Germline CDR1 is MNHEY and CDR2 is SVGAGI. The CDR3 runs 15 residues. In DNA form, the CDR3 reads TGTGCCAGCAGTCCTGGGGGCATAAACACCGGGGAGCTGTTTTTT. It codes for CASSPGGINTGELFF.